The 27 T cell receptor beta chains reported below all come from one sample, sequenced in a study of cytomegalovirus exposure and HLA in healthy donors. The PCR used 60 Vbeta and 13 Jbeta primers. The table came from immunoSEQ multiplex PCR; TCRdb's copy has only in-frame clones and leaves some out. The sample carries 95,000 to 150,000 clones, over 65% recorded once. Input material: PBMCs. These receptors all stem from a woman in her thirties or forties in good health and CMV-seronegative.

The genes are TRBV28 and TRBJ2-5; maybe TRBD2 (6 bases). The J call may be wrong; the DNA end is better matched by TRBJ2-7. The germline gives CDR1 MDHEN, CDR2 SYDVKM. The CDR3 has 15 amino acids. The CDR3 DNA follows: TGTGCCAGCACCAATAGCGGTGACAACCCCTACGAGCAGTACTTC. Protein: CASTNSGDNPYEQYF.

V is TRBV7-9 and J is TRBJ1-1; 8 positions agree with TRBD1. The CDR3 spans 15 residues. With V trimmed by 5 bases and J by 5 bases, 10 bases remained unmatched. In germline, CDR1 is SEHNR, CDR2 FQNEAQ (reference sequence). This chain's CDR3 is CASSPRGQGLTEAFF. The CDR3 DNA is TGTGCCAGCAGCCCCCGTGGACAGGGTTTGACTGAAGCTTTCTTT. The entire variable domain, with the rest obtained from reference TRBV7-9 and TRBJ1-1, is as follows: DTGVSQNPRHKITKRGQNVTFRCDPISEHNRLYWYRQTLGQGPEFLTYFQNEAQLEKSRLLSDRFSAERPKGSFSTLEIQRTEQGDSAMYLCASSPRGQGLTEAFFGQGTRLTVV.

CDR3 nucleotides: TGCGCCAGCAGCTTTTTCATGAACACTGAAGCTTTCTTT. Translated, it gives CASSFFMNTEAFF. The chain links TRBV5-1 to TRBJ1-1; D remains unclear. Deletions cut 2 bases from V and 0 bases from J, with 5 bases between. The CDR3 is made up of 13 amino acids. Germline assignment: CDR1 SGHRS and CDR2 YFSETQ.

This chain joins TRBV25-1 and TRBJ1-4; 9 bases map to TRBD1. Germline V gives CDR1 MGHDK, CDR2 SYGVNS. Trimming removed 8 bases from V and 2 bases from J; junction bases left unmatched: 3. This CDR3 is built from 14 residues. The CDR3 sequence: CASATGGTNEKLFF. The CDR3 nucleotides read TGTGCCAGCGCAACAGGGGGCACTAATGAAAAACTGTTTTTT.

The chain joins TRBV5-1 to TRBJ2-1; TRBD2 agrees at 13 bases. This CDR3 is 15 amino acids long. Germline V CDR1 and CDR2: SGHRS, YFSETQ. After removal of 2 bases from V and 9 bases from J, the junction contained 5 bases not matched to a gene. This chain's CDR3 is CASSFTSGRGLEQFF. The CDR3 DNA reads TGCGCCAGCAGCTTTACTAGCGGGAGGGGCCTTGAGCAGTTCTTC. The full variable domain, with the rest looked up from reference TRBV5-1 and TRBJ2-1, is KAGVTQTPRYLIKTRGQQVTLSCSPISGHRSVSWYQQTPGQGLQFLFEYFSETQRNKGNFPGRFSGRQFSNSRSEMNVSTLELGDSALYLCASSFTSGRGLEQFFGPGTRLTVL.

This chain links TRBV6-1 with TRBJ2-5, with 7 bases that match TRBD2. The J call is in doubt because the DNA end fits TRBJ2-7 better. Looked up from germline, CDR1 is MNHNS and CDR2 is SASEGT. The length of the CDR3 is 12 residues. Here the CDR3 DNA reads TGTGCATTTTCGGGGGGTCCCCGCGAGCAGTACTTC. This codes for CAFSGGPREQYF.

This chain connects TRBV5-6 to TRBJ2-5, with a possible D match to TRBD1 (6 bases). Germline CDR1 and CDR2: SGHDT and YYEEEE. This CDR3 region has 16 residues. Trimming removed 2 bases at V and 1 base at J, with 15 bases between. CDR3 residues: CASSLRTGWRQETQYF. The CDR3 DNA follows: TGTGCCAGCAGCTTAAGAACAGGGTGGCGCCAAGAGACCCAGTACTTC.

This chain uses TRBV7-2 with TRBJ1-2, with D possibly being TRBD1 (5 bases). Trimming removed 3 bases at V and 8 bases at J, with 13 bases between. Germline V lookup: CDR1 SGHTA, CDR2 FQGNSA. The CDR3 consists of 13 residues. CDR3 loop: CASSFQGAGGYTF. The CDR3 nucleotides are TGTGCCAGCAGCTTCCAGGGAGCGGGCGGCTACACCTTC.

The DNA of the CDR3 is TGTGCCAGCACTGCCGGGACAGGACATCAGCCCCAGCATTTT. It yields the protein CASTAGTGHQPQHF. J is TRBJ1-5 and V is TRBV28, with TRBD1 matching over 8 bases. CDR1 is MDHEN, CDR2 SYDVKM, per germline. The CDR3 length is 14 residues. The ends lost 7 bases at V and 5 bases at J; junction bases unmatched: 7.

The J gene is TRBJ2-7, the V gene TRBV27, with 7 bases identical to TRBD1. Germline-derived CDR1 and CDR2 are MNHEY and SMNVEV (reference sequence). V lost 3 bases, J lost 3 bases, and 2 bases stayed unmatched. The CDR3 length is 13 residues. The CDR3 protein is CASSFRQGYEQYF. The DNA for the CDR3 is TGTGCCAGCAGTTTCCGACAGGGCTACGAGCAGTACTTC.

This clone was found a few times. The chain recombines TRBV5-4 with TRBJ2-1, with 7 bases lining up with TRBD2. The germline V gene has CDR1 SGHNT and CDR2 YYREEE (reference sequence). This CDR3 region has 15 residues. The junction had 8 bases not matched to a gene; V was cut back by 0 bases and J by 8 bases. In DNA form, the CDR3 reads TGTGCCAGCAGCTTGGCTAGTAGCGGGTCCCATGAGCAGTTCTTC. Its translation is CASSLASSGSHEQFF.

This chain joins TRBV5-1 and TRBJ1-1; 7 bases align to TRBD1. The trim removed 0 bases at V and 3 bases at J, leaving 2 bases unmatched. This CDR3 is 14 amino acids long. Germline CDR1 reads SGHRS; CDR2 reads YFSETQ. The CDR3 loop is CASSLGGQDTEAFF. CDR3 coding DNA: TGCGCCAGCAGCTTGGGAGGACAGGACACTGAAGCTTTCTTT.

This clone was counted between two and nine times. The chain employs TRBV7-9 and TRBJ1-1, with no clear D. The CDR3 spans 14 residues. With 1 base removed from V and 5 bases from J, the gap between germline ends came to 11 bases. The V gene's germline CDR1 is SEHNR and CDR2 FQNEAQ (reference sequence). In nucleotides, the CDR3 is TGTGCCAGCAGCTTAGACGGCTACGGGACTGAAGCTTTCTTT. This sequence encodes CASSLDGYGTEAFF.

The chain couples TRBV2 to TRBJ2-7; 15 bases match TRBD2. V was pared by 5 bases and J by 5 bases, with 4 bases of the junction left unmatched. Germline CDR1 reads SNHLY; CDR2 reads FYNNEI. The CDR3 contains 15 residues. The CDR3 protein is CASSRGLAGGHEQYF. The CDR3 region has the DNA TGTGCCAGCAGTAGAGGACTAGCGGGAGGGCACGAGCAGTACTTC.

This clone was observed a handful of times. Distinct nucleotide sequences in the sample also encode this CDR3. This chain connects TRBV10-3 to TRBJ1-1; 7 bases match TRBD1. This CDR3 comprises 14 residues. CDR1 is ENHRY, CDR2 SYGVKD, per germline. Losses at the gene ends were 6 bases for V and 1 base for J; bases not matched to a gene: 5. CDR3 sequence: CAIRPGTANTEAFF. The CDR3 nucleotides read TGTGCCATCAGACCCGGGACAGCGAACACTGAAGCTTTCTTT.

This clone was recorded only once. The rearrangement joins TRBV28 to TRBJ1-5; TRBD1 is a possible D gene (5 bases). Germline assignment: CDR1 MDHEN and CDR2 SYDVKM. CDR3 length: 17 residues. V was clipped by 4 bases and J by 2 bases, with 18 bases between them. DNA for the CDR3: TGTGCCAGCAGTTCCCCCCGGGGGTGGGACGGCAATCAGCCCCAGCATTTT. Translation: CASSSPRGWDGNQPQHF.

The chain recombines TRBV15 with TRBJ2-1; D is uncertain. The CDR3 totals 15 residues. The V and J ends lost 4 bases and 0 bases respectively, with 10 bases between them. CDR1 is LNHNV, CDR2 YYDKDF, per germline (reference sequence). This CDR3 reads CATSNDLSSYNEQFF. The CDR3 bases are TGTGCCACCAGCAACGACTTGAGCTCCTACAATGAGCAGTTCTTC.

The genes are TRBV19 and TRBJ2-3, with 10 nucleotides matching TRBD1. The CDR3 is made up of 15 amino acids. The germline CDR1 and CDR2 sequences are LNHDA and SQIVND (reference sequence). J lost 5 bases, V lost 9 bases, and 11 bases had no gene match. DNA of the CDR3: TGTGCCAGCAAAAGACAGGGGGCGCGAATAGATACGCAGTATTTT. Translating it yields CASKRQGARIDTQYF.

The sample holds a few counts of this clone. The gene calls are TRBV5-4 and TRBJ1-1, with D possibly TRBD1 on 5 matching bases. Germline assignment: CDR1 SGHNT and CDR2 YYREEE (reference sequence). V shed 5 bases and J shed 6 bases, with 11 bases lying between them. The CDR3 covers 12 residues. CDR3: CASSSWGAEAFF. The CDR3 DNA is TGTGCCAGCAGTTCCTGGGGGGCTGAAGCTTTCTTT.

The chain uses TRBV7-2 and TRBJ2-7; tentatively, D is TRBD2 (5 bases). Germline CDR1 reads SGHTA; CDR2 reads FQGNSA. The CDR3 runs to 14 residues. V lost 3 bases and J 3 bases, leaving 12 bases between the germline ends. The CDR3 protein is CASSFGKRGYEQYF. The CDR3 DNA sequence: TGTGCCAGCAGCTTTGGAAAACGGGGCTACGAGCAGTACTTC.

The chain has TRBV7-8 and TRBJ2-1; D is possibly TRBD2 (6 bases). Germline CDR1 is SGHVS and CDR2 is FQNEAQ. The CDR3 has 17 residues. V dropped 4 bases and J dropped 1 base, with 17 bases sitting between them. This CDR3 reads CASSSLGGRPSYNEQFF. In nucleotides, the CDR3 is TGTGCCAGCAGCTCCCTAGGAGGGAGGCCATCCTACAATGAGCAGTTCTTC.

This rearrangement joins TRBV5-8 to TRBJ2-3, with a possible D match to TRBD2 (5 bases). V was pared by 1 base and J by 1 base, with 10 bases between. Per germline, CDR1 SGHTS and CDR2 YDEGEE. This CDR3 has 15 residues. DNA for the CDR3: TGTGCCAGCAGCTTGAGGCTAGCTCGCACAGATACGCAGTATTTT. Translated: CASSLRLARTDTQYF.

V and J are TRBV5-1 and TRBJ2-7; D perhaps matches TRBD1 (5 bases). The V and J ends lost 3 bases and 7 bases respectively, with 14 bases between them. The CDR3 loop spans 13 amino acids. The germline V gene has CDR1 SGHRS and CDR2 YFSETQ. The CDR3 loop reads CASSSPAGAEQYF. The CDR3 bases are TGCGCCAGCAGCTCGCCGGCTGGGGCTGAGCAGTACTTC.

This sequence joins TRBV4-3 and TRBJ2-7, with D perhaps TRBD2 (6 bases). Germline V CDR1 and CDR2: LGHNA, YSLEER. The CDR3 consists of 14 residues. V was clipped by 1 base and J by 3 bases, with 10 bases between them. The CDR3 DNA is TGCGCCAGCAGCCAAGCCCCCGGGGGCTACGAGCAGTACTTC. Its translation: CASSQAPGGYEQYF.

The chain is built from TRBV27 and TRBJ2-1, with 7 bases fitting TRBD1. Germline V gives CDR1 MNHEY, CDR2 SMNVEV (reference sequence). The junction had 6 bases not matched to a gene; V was cut back by 8 bases and J by 2 bases. CDR3 size: 14 residues. In DNA, the CDR3 is TGTGCCAGCTGCCGGGACAGCACCTACAATGAGCAGTTCTTC. It yields the protein CASCRDSTYNEQFF.

This clone was picked up one time. J is TRBJ2-1 and V is TRBV7-3, with 10 bases fitting TRBD1. There are 13 residues in the CDR3. Losses at the gene ends were 3 bases for V and 9 bases for J; bases not matched to a gene: 2. The germline gives CDR1 SGHTA, CDR2 FQGTGA. The CDR3 bases are TGTGCCAGCAGCTTGACAGGGGGCTCTGAGCAGTTCTTC. Translating gives CASSLTGGSEQFF.

The V call is TRBV28, the J call TRBJ1-5; 9 nucleotides line up with TRBD1. Germline V CDR1 and CDR2: MDHEN, SYDVKM. The CDR3 extends over 17 amino acids. V lost 5 bases and J lost 3; bases outside the gene matches: 11. CDR3 amino acids: CASSPPVRTGANQPQHF. Here the CDR3 DNA reads TGTGCCAGCAGTCCCCCGGTCCGGACAGGGGCCAATCAGCCCCAGCATTTT. The full variable domain, its missing parts supplied by reference TRBV28 and TRBJ1-5, is DVKVTQSSRYLVKRTGEKVFLECVQDMDHENMFWYRQDPGLGLRLIYFSYDVKMKEKGDIPEGYSVSREKKERFSLILESASTNQTSMYLCASSPPVRTGANQPQHFGDGTRLSIL.